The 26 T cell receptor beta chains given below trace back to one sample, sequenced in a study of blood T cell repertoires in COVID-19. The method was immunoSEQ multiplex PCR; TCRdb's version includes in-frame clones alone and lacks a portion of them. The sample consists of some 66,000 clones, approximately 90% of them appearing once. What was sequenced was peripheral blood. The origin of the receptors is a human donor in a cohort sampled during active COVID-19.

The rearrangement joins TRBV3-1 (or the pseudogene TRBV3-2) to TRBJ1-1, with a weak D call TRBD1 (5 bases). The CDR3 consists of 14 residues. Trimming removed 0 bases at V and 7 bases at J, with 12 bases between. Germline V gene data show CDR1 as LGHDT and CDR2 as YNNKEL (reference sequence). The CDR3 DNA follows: TGTGCCAGCAGCCAAGATTTGGGGGGTGGTGAAGCTTTCTTT. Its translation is CASSQDLGGGEAFF.

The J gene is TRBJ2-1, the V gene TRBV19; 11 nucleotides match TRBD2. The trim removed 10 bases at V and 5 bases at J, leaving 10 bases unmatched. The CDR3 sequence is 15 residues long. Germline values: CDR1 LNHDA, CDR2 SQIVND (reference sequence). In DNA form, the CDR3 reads TGTGCCACCCAGATGCCTAGCGGGAGGAACAATGAGCAGTTCTTC. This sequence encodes CATQMPSGRNNEQFF.

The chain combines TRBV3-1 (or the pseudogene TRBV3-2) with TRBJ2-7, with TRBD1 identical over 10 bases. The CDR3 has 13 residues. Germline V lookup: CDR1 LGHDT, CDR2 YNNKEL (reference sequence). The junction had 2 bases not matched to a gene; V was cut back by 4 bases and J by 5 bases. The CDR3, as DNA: TGTGCCAGCAGCCTCGGACAGGGGGACGAGCAGTACTTC. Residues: CASSLGQGDEQYF.

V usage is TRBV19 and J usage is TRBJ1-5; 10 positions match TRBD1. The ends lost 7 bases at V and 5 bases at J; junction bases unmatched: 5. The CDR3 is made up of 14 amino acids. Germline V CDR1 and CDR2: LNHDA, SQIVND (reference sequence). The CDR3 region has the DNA TGTGCCAGTACCTCCGGGACAGGGGATCAGCCCCAGCATTTT. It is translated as CASTSGTGDQPQHF.

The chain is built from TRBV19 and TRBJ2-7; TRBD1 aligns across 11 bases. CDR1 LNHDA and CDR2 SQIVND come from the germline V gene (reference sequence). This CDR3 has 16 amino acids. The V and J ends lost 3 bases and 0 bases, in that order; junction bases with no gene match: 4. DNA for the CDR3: TGTGCCAGTAGTATGAGGGGACAGGGGGACTCCTACGAGCAGTACTTC. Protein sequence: CASSMRGQGDSYEQYF.

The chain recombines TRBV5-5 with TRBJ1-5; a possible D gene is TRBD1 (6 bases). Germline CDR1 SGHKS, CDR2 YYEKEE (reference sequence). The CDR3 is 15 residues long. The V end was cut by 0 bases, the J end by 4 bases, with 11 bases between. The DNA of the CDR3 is TGTGCCAGCAGCTTGGTGCAGGGGATAAATCAGCCCCAGCATTTT. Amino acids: CASSLVQGINQPQHF.

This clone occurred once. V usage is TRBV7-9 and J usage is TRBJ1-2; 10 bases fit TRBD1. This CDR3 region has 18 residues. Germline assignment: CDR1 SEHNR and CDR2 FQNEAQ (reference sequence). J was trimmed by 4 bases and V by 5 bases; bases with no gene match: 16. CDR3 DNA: TGTGCCAGCAGCCGAACGCCGGGGACAGGGGAAGCACTCTATGGCTACACCTTC. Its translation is CASSRTPGTGEALYGYTF. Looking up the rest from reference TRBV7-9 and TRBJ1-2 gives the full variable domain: DTGVSQNPRHKITKRGQNVTFRCDPISEHNRLYWYRQTLGQGPEFLTYFQNEAQLEKSRLLSDRFSAERPKGSFSTLEIQRTEQGDSAMYLCASSRTPGTGEALYGYTFGSGTRLTVV.

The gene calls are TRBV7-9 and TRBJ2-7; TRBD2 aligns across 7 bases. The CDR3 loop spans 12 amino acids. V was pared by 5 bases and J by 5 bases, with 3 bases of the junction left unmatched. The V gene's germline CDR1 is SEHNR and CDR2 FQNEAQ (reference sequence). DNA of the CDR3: TGTGCCAGCAGCCCTCGGGGGGACGAGCAGTACTTC. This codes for CASSPRGDEQYF.

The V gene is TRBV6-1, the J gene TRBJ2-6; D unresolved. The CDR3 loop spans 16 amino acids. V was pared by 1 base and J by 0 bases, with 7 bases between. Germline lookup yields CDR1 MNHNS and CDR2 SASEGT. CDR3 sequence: CASSEGEASGANVLTF. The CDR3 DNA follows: TGTGCCAGCAGTGAAGGAGAGGCCTCTGGGGCCAACGTCCTGACTTTC.

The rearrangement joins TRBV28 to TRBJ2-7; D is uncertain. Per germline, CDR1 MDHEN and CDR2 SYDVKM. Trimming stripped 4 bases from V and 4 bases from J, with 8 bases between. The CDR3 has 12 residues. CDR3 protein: CASSSRLYEQYF. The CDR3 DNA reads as TGTGCCAGCAGTTCCCGCCTATACGAGCAGTACTTC.

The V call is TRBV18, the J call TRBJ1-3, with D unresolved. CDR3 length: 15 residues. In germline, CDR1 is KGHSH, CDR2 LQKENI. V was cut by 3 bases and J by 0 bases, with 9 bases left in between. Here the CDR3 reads CASSPGRGSGNTIYF. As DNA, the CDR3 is TGTGCCAGCTCACCTGGACGGGGCTCTGGAAACACCATATATTTT. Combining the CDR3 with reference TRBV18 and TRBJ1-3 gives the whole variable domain NAGVMQNPRHLVRRRGQEARLRCSPMKGHSHVYWYRQLPEEGLKFMVYLQKENIIDESGMPKERFSAEFPKEGPSILRIQQVVRGDSAAYFCASSPGRGSGNTIYFGEGSWLTVV.

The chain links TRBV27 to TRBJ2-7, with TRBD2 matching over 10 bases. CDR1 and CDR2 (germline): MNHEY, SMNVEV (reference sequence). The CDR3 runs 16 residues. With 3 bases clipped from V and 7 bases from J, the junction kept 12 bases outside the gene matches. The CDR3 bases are TGTGCCAGCAGTTTGGGCACCCTAGCGGGAGCGGGTGAGCAGTACTTC. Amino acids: CASSLGTLAGAGEQYF.

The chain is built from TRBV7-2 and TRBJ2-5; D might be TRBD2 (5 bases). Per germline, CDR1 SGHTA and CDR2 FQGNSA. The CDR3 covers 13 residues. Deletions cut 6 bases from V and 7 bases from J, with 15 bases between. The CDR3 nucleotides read TGTGCCAGCAGTCTGACTGAGGGTGGGACCCAGTACTTC. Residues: CASSLTEGGTQYF.

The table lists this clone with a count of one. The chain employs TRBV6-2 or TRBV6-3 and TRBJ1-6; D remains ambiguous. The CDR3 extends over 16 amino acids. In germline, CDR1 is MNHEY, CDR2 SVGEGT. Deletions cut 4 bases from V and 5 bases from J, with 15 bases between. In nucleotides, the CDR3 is TGTGCCAGCAGTTTTCGGCCGGGATCGAATAATTCACCCCTCCACTTT. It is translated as CASSFRPGSNNSPLHF.

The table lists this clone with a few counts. CDR3 sequence: CASSFILVRGGNEQFF. The CDR3 bases are TGTGCCAGCAGCTTCATCCTTGTGCGGGGGGGCAATGAGCAGTTCTTC. The chain combines TRBV5-5 with TRBJ2-1; 9 nucleotides line up with TRBD2. Germline V gene sequence: CDR1 SGHKS, CDR2 YYEKEE (reference sequence). CDR3 length: 16 residues. V lost 2 bases and J lost 6; bases outside the gene matches: 9.

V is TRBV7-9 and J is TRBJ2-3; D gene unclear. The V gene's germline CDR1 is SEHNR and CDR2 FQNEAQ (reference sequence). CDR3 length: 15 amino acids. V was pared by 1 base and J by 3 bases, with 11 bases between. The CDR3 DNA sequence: TGTGCCAGCAGCTTAGACGGTGTAACTACAGATACGCAGTATTTT. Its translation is CASSLDGVTTDTQYF.

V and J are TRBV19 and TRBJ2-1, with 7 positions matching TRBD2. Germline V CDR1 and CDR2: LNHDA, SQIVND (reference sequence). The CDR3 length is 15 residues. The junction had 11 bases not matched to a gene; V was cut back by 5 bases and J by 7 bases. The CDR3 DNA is TGTGCCAGTAGTCTTACTAGCGCGAACGGGAATGAGCAGTTCTTC. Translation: CASSLTSANGNEQFF.

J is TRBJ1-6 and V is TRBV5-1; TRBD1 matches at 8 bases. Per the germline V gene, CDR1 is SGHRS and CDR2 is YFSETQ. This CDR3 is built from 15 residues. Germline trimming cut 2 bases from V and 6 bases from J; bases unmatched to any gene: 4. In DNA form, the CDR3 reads TGCGCCAGCAGCTTCCAGGACAGGGTTAATTCACCCCTCCACTTT. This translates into CASSFQDRVNSPLHF.

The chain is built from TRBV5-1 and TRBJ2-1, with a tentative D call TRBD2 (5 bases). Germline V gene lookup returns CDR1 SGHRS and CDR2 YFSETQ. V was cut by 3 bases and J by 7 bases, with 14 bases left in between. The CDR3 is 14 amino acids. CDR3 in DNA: TGCGCCAGCAGCTCTGGGGAGCCGACAAATGAGCAGTTCTTC. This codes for CASSSGEPTNEQFF.

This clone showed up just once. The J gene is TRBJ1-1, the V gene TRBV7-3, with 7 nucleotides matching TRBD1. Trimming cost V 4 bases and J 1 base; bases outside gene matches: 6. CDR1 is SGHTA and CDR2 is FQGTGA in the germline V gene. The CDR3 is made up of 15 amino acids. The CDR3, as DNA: TGTGCCAGCAGCTCAACAGGGGCGACGAACACTGAAGCTTTCTTT. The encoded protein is CASSSTGATNTEAFF. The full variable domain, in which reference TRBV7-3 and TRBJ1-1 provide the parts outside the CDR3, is GAGVSQTPSNKVTEKGKYVELRCDPISGHTALYWYRQSLGQGPEFLIYFQGTGAADDSGLPNDRFFAVRPEGSVSTLKIQRTERGDSAVYLCASSSTGATNTEAFFGQGTRLTVV.

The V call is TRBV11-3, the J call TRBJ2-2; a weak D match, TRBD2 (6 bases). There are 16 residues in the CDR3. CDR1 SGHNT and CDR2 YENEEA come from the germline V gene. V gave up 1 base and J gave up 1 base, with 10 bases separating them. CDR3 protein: CASSLAWGENTGELFF. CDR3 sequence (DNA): TGTGCCAGCAGCTTAGCTTGGGGGGAGAACACCGGGGAGCTGTTTTTT.

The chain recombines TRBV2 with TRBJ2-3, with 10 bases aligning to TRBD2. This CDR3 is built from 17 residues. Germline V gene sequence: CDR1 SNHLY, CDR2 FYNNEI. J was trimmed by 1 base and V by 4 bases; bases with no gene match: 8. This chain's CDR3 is CASSGGKRGGGTDTQYF. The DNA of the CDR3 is TGTGCCAGCAGTGGAGGGAAGCGGGGGGGCGGCACAGATACGCAGTATTTT.

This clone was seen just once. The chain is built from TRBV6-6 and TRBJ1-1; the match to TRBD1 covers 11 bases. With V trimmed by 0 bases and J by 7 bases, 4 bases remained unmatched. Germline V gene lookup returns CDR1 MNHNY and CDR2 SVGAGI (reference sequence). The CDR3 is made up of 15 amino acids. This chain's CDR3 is CASSYSGTGGIEAFF. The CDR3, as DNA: TGTGCCAGCAGTTACTCCGGGACAGGGGGAATTGAAGCTTTCTTT.

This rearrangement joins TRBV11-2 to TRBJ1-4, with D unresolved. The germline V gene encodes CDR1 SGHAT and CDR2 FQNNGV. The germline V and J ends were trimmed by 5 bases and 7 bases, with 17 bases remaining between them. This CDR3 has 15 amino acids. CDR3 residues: CASSRMLGPGEKLFF. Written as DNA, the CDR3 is TGTGCCAGCAGCCGCATGTTGGGTCCGGGTGAAAAACTGTTTTTT.

CDR3 bases: TGCGCCAGCAGCCTGCCCGGGAACCTGAACACTGAAGCTTTCTTT. It is translated as CASSLPGNLNTEAFF. The V gene is TRBV5-1, the J gene TRBJ1-1; no clear D. CDR3 length: 15 amino acids. Trimming stripped 4 bases from V and 0 bases from J, with 13 bases between. In germline, CDR1 is SGHRS, CDR2 YFSETQ. The whole variable domain, filled in from reference TRBV5-1 and TRBJ1-1, reads KAGVTQTPRYLIKTRGQQVTLSCSPISGHRSVSWYQQTPGQGLQFLFEYFSETQRNKGNFPGRFSGRQFSNSRSEMNVSTLELGDSALYLCASSLPGNLNTEAFFGQGTRLTVV.

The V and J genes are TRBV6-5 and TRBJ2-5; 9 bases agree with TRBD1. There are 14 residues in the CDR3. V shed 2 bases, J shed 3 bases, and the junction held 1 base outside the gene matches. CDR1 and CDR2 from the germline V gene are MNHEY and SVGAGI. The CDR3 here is CASSYRDREETQYF. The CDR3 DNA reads TGTGCCAGCAGTTACCGGGACAGGGAAGAGACCCAGTACTTC.